A selection of T cell receptor beta chains follows, all from one sample in a study of blood T cell repertoires in COVID-19. Only in-frame clones appear in the TCRdb table, and some are missing; sequencing was by immunoSEQ multiplex PCR. The data hold about 250,000 clones, with 86% observed a single time. Sample: peripheral blood. These receptors were collected from an older woman who had recovered from COVID-19. Both conserved end residues are part of each CDR3. Size values are once, few and many counts, or a class for expanded clones, and some rows have none.

V	J	size	CDR3
TRBV5-1	TRBJ2-3	few	CASSLVGVVTDTQYF
TRBV6-5	TRBJ2-4	few	CASSPRGRVVDQYF
TRBV7-2	TRBJ2-5	NA	CASSVTSGGAMETQYF
TRBV7-2	TRBJ2-2	few	CASSLAIGRGGELFF
TRBV5-1	TRBJ2-1	NA	CASSPHRDQGYEQFF
TRBV9	TRBJ1-2	NA	CASSALGGGNSPYGYTF
TRBV6-6	TRBJ1-6	NA	CASSPRTGELLNSPLHF
TRBV10-3	TRBJ2-3	NA	CAIKPGVERTDTQYF
TRBV3-1/TRBV3-2	TRBJ2-5	NA	CASSSRLARRGETQYF
TRBV7-3	TRBJ2-2	NA	CASSVTGVGELFF
TRBV28	TRBJ2-5	NA	CASLTRRGRETQYF
TRBV5-1	TRBJ2-7	NA	CASSFSGGPYEQYF
TRBV7-9	TRBJ1-4	NA	CASSLDFATNEKLFF
TRBV2	TRBJ1-4	NA	CASSGRWGPDDEKLFF
TRBV28	TRBJ1-5	NA	CASSLARGQVSNQPQHF
TRBV5-4	TRBJ1-2	NA	CASSLEGPYGYTF
TRBV19	TRBJ2-2	NA	CASINSRGLAGGPYTGELFF
TRBV7-8	TRBJ1-1	few	CASSRQEANTEAFF
TRBV19	TRBJ2-3	once	CASTWSTSTDTQYF
TRBV5-1	TRBJ2-3	NA	CASRNNLGGHTDTQYF
TRBV14	TRBJ2-7	many	CASKGQGAGEQYF
TRBV9	TRBJ1-2	NA	CASSPRGGTVKVNNYGYTF
TRBV5-5	TRBJ2-5	NA	CASSLGPGETQYF
TRBV3-1/TRBV3-2	TRBJ2-5	NA	CASSQGAGGGRQETQYF
TRBV11-3	TRBJ1-2	once	CASSQRGGYGYTF
TRBV5-4	TRBJ2-1	NA	CASSPSGSSYNEQFF
TRBV18	TRBJ1-2	NA	CASSSTGEGGYTF
TRBV3-1/TRBV3-2	TRBJ1-5	NA	CASSAQYSRNQPQHF
TRBV4-1	TRBJ1-2	few	CASSQNLRDIRYVNYGYTF
TRBV7-2	TRBJ1-2	NA	CASSLSRVGGYNYGYTF
TRBV9	TRBJ2-1	NA	CASSARLAGDNEQFF
TRBV10-3	TRBJ1-5	NA	CAISESGQGDQPQHF
TRBV19	TRBJ1-5	once	CASSIRTGALQPQHF
TRBV2	TRBJ1-6	NA	CAIKTGLASPLHF
TRBV7-2	TRBJ1-4	NA	CASSFSRTNEKLFF
TRBV7-7	TRBJ2-3	NA	CASSLGAGGPTDTQYF
TRBV5-1	TRBJ2-1	NA	CASSLEARGQTPFF
TRBV5-1	TRBJ2-5	NA	CASSSGGSQETQYF
TRBV29-1	TRBJ2-7	once	CSAGRTGYEQYF
TRBV6-5	TRBJ1-3	NA	CASSKDRGSTIYF
TRBV4-3	TRBJ1-2	NA	CASSQGRGLMAYGYTF
TRBV28	TRBJ1-3	NA	CASSAATGNTIYF
TRBV7-3	TRBJ1-1	NA	CASSPQGGNTEAFF
TRBV4-1	TRBJ2-5	NA	CASSRQTRRETQYF
TRBV6-2/TRBV6-3	TRBJ1-2	NA	CASSSHENRATWGYTF
TRBV7-2	TRBJ1-2	few	CASSLDGGDYGYTF
TRBV9	TRBJ2-3	once	CASSKDRGRVDTQYF